Described below is a single T cell receptor (beta chain) sequence and its context. The protocol was immunoSEQ multiplex PCR, while the TCRdb copy is restricted to in-frame clones and leaves out a portion. The sample carries about 240,000 clones, around 90% recorded once. These data belong to a study of blood T cell repertoires in COVID-19. Study background: Both acute and convalescent COVID-19 samples were obtained from the United States, Italy and Spain. T cells, B-cell-depleted T cells, or PBMCs provided the cDNA or gDNA that served as material.

Germline V gives CDR1 LNHDA, CDR2 SQIVND (reference sequence). V gave up 5 bases and J gave up 2 bases; unmatched junction bases: 10. The CDR3 loop spans 17 amino acids. This chain uses TRBV19 with TRBJ2-7; 12 nucleotides line up with TRBD2. The material sequenced was peripheral blood. This receptor was obtained from a man in his 60s who had recovered from COVID-19. The chain's CDR3 is CASSVRTSGEHTYEQYF. The CDR3 DNA reads as TGTGCCAGTAGTGTCAGGACTAGCGGGGAGCACACCTACGAGCAGTACTTC.